The T cell receptor (beta chain) described here comes from a study of T cell repertoires in cytomegalovirus infection. Study observations and caveats: The ex vivo response was dominated by HLA-C-restricted CMV-specific TCR beta clonotypes.

This clonotype was counted between two and nine times. Its antigen is not known. TCRdb re-derived calls from the reads in MiXCR, one entry per CDR3 protein. The sample consists of about 60,000 distinct CDR3 sequences, 20% of them appearing once. The sample here was CD8+ T cells from cultured PBMCs, taken from culture after CMV antigen stimulation. This sequence was found in a human donor in good health (CMV status not recorded). Some clones in this sample may be carry-over from other donors' samples.

The CDR3 loop reads CASSFDTGARGYTF. CDR3 DNA sequence: TGTGCCAGCAGCTTTGACACGGGGGCGCGAGGCTACACCTTC. The chain carries TRBV7-2 and TRBJ1-2; maybe TRBD1 (6 bases). The CDR3 contains 14 residues. Trimming removed 3 bases at V and 8 bases at J, with 16 bases between. Per the germline V gene, CDR1 is SGHTA and CDR2 is FQGNSA.